These 21 T cell receptor beta chains were sequenced from one sample in a study of technical replicates of blood from several donors. Sequencing used immunoSEQ multiplex PCR; TCRdb keeps in-frame clones, though not all of them. In the table there are about 97,000 clones, about 95% of which are singletons. Sequencing was performed on T cells isolated from PBMCs. The receptors were gathered from a human donor in good health.

The V call is TRBV7-2, the J call TRBJ1-5, with unresolved D. CDR3 length equals 14 residues. Trimming took 3 bases from V and 0 from J, leaving 6 bases between them. In germline, CDR1 is SGHTA, CDR2 FQGNSA. CDR3 protein: CASSLANSNQPQHF. CDR3 DNA sequence: TGTGCCAGCAGCTTGGCAAATAGCAATCAGCCCCAGCATTTT.

The J gene is TRBJ2-1, the V gene TRBV4-1; 10 bases line up with TRBD1. In germline, CDR1 is MGHRA, CDR2 YSYEKL. The CDR3 has 14 residues. After removal of 0 bases from V and 8 bases from J, the junction contained 1 base not matched to a gene. CDR3 sequence reads: CASSQEDRGDEQFF. CDR3 nucleotide sequence: TGCGCCAGCAGCCAAGAGGACAGGGGGGATGAGCAGTTCTTC.

This sequence joins TRBV5-1 and TRBJ2-3; 11 positions agree with TRBD2. The junction had 5 bases not matched to a gene; V was cut back by 5 bases and J by 0 bases. The germline V gene has CDR1 SGHRS and CDR2 YFSETQ. The CDR3 spans 16 residues. CDR3 DNA sequence: TGCGCCAGCAGTAGCGGGAGGGCCCCTAGCACAGATACGCAGTATTTT. Encoded protein: CASSSGRAPSTDTQYF. Full variable domain (rest looked up from reference TRBV5-1 and TRBJ2-3): KAGVTQTPRYLIKTRGQQVTLSCSPISGHRSVSWYQQTPGQGLQFLFEYFSETQRNKGNFPGRFSGRQFSNSRSEMNVSTLELGDSALYLCASSSGRAPSTDTQYFGPGTRLTVL.

The chain is built from TRBV19 and TRBJ2-6; D may be TRBD2 (5 bases). V was trimmed by 7 bases and J by 0 bases, leaving 13 bases between them. Germline-derived CDR1 and CDR2 are LNHDA and SQIVND (reference sequence). This CDR3 spans 16 amino acids. CDR3 loop: CASTQRGSSGANVLTF. The CDR3, as DNA: TGTGCCAGTACACAACGGGGTAGCTCTGGGGCCAACGTCCTGACTTTC. The full variable domain, in which reference TRBV19 and TRBJ2-6 provide the parts outside the CDR3, is DGGITQSPKYLFRKEGQNVTLSCEQNLNHDAMYWYRQDPGQGLRLIYYSQIVNDFQKGDIAEGYSVSREKKESFPLTVTSAQKNPTAFYLCASTQRGSSGANVLTFGAGSRLTVL.

The chain links TRBV29-1 to TRBJ2-7, with 9 bases that match TRBD1. Germline V gene data show CDR1 as SQVTM and CDR2 as ANQGSEA. This CDR3 contains 13 residues. V dropped 6 bases and J dropped 4; count of bases not matched to a gene: 7. The CDR3 bases are TGCAGCGTCCGCGGACAGGGGTCGTACGAGCAGTACTTC. Residues: CSVRGQGSYEQYF.

The CDR3 DNA sequence: TGTGCCAGCAGCTTGGATCCAAATGGCTACACCTTC. It encodes CASSLDPNGYTF. The chain uses TRBV5-6 and TRBJ1-2; D not resolved. Per germline, CDR1 SGHDT and CDR2 YYEEEE. The V end lost 0 bases, the J end lost 6 bases, and 6 bases lay between the germline ends. The CDR3 consists of 12 residues. The full variable domain, rest sourced from reference TRBV5-6 and TRBJ1-2, is DAGVTQSPTHLIKTRGQQVTLRCSPKSGHDTVSWYQQALGQGPQFIFQYYEEEERQRGNFPDRFSGHQFPNYSSELNVNALLLGDSALYLCASSLDPNGYTFGSGTRLTVV.

This chain links TRBV4-2 with TRBJ1-6; 11 bases are shared with TRBD1. J was trimmed by 0 bases and V by 3 bases; bases with no gene match: 4. Germline V gene lookup returns CDR1 LGHNA and CDR2 YNFKEQ. This CDR3 region has 18 residues. DNA of the CDR3: TGTGCCAGCAGCCAGGGGACAGGGGGTAACTCCTATAATTCACCCCTCCACTTT. It codes for CASSQGTGGNSYNSPLHF.

The genes are TRBV4-2 and TRBJ2-3, with unresolved D. The CDR3 is 15 residues long. CDR1 and CDR2 from the germline V gene are LGHNA and YNFKEQ. With 4 bases removed from V and 0 bases from J, the gap between germline ends came to 11 bases. CDR3 nucleotide sequence: TGTGCCAGCAGCCGAGGTTACTCTAGCACAGATACGCAGTATTTT. Its protein product is CASSRGYSSTDTQYF.

The J gene is TRBJ2-3, the V gene TRBV4-2; 10 nucleotides match TRBD2. J gave up 3 bases and V 0 bases, and 6 bases lay outside the gene matches. The CDR3 is 17 residues long. Germline V CDR1 and CDR2: LGHNA, YNFKEQ. CDR3 DNA sequence: TGTGCCAGCAGCCAAGATCCTAGCGGGGGTTGGACAGATACGCAGTATTTT. Protein: CASSQDPSGGWTDTQYF.

The V gene is TRBV7-9, the J gene TRBJ2-1, with 7 bases identical to TRBD2. CDR3 length: 15 residues. The V gene's germline CDR1 is SEHNR and CDR2 FQNEAQ (reference sequence). Germline trimming cut 5 bases from V and 4 bases from J; bases unmatched to any gene: 8. The CDR3 loop is CASSPRGEGYNEQFF. CDR3 in DNA: TGTGCCAGCAGCCCCAGAGGGGAGGGGTACAATGAGCAGTTCTTC. The entire variable domain, with the rest obtained from reference TRBV7-9 and TRBJ2-1, is as follows: DTGVSQNPRHKITKRGQNVTFRCDPISEHNRLYWYRQTLGQGPEFLTYFQNEAQLEKSRLLSDRFSAERPKGSFSTLEIQRTEQGDSAMYLCASSPRGEGYNEQFFGPGTRLTVL.

This chain links TRBV5-1 with TRBJ2-1; 7 bases match TRBD1. CDR1 is SGHRS and CDR2 is YFSETQ in the germline V gene. J gave up 9 bases and V 3 bases, and 12 bases lay outside the gene matches. The length of the CDR3 is 15 residues. The CDR3 sequence: CASSSELRAGGEQFF. CDR3 in DNA: TGCGCCAGCAGCTCAGAGCTTAGAGCAGGGGGTGAGCAGTTCTTC. Based on the CDR3 plus reference TRBV5-1 and TRBJ2-1, the full variable domain is KAGVTQTPRYLIKTRGQQVTLSCSPISGHRSVSWYQQTPGQGLQFLFEYFSETQRNKGNFPGRFSGRQFSNSRSEMNVSTLELGDSALYLCASSSELRAGGEQFFGPGTRLTVL.

The V call is TRBV2, the J call TRBJ1-5, with 8 bases that match TRBD1. The germline CDR1 and CDR2 sequences are SNHLY and FYNNEI. The CDR3 is 17 amino acids. The ends lost 1 base at V and 4 bases at J; junction bases unmatched: 9. This CDR3 reads CASSEVGTGTGNQPQHF. The DNA of the CDR3 is TGTGCCAGCAGTGAAGTGGGGACAGGTACGGGGAATCAGCCCCAGCATTTT.

The chain employs TRBV5-6 and TRBJ1-1; 7 nucleotides match TRBD1. The CDR3 length is 14 residues. Per the germline V gene, CDR1 is SGHDT and CDR2 is YYEEEE. V was pared by 3 bases and J by 5 bases, with 7 bases of the junction left unmatched. This chain's CDR3 is CASSSDRAETEAFF. CDR3 nucleotides: TGTGCCAGCAGCTCTGACAGGGCTGAAACTGAAGCTTTCTTT.

The rearrangement links TRBV5-4 to TRBJ1-2; D ambiguous. Between the trimmed V and J ends, which lost 1 base and 7 bases, there was a span of 20 bases. The CDR3 has 16 residues. CDR1 is SGHNT and CDR2 is YYREEE in the germline V gene (reference sequence). CDR3 in amino acids: CASSLFEEAFSSGYTF. CDR3 in DNA: TGTGCCAGCAGCTTGTTTGAGGAGGCCTTTTCTTCTGGCTACACCTTC.

The chain recombines TRBV12-2 with TRBJ2-3; the table's D call of TRBD2 was not tested on the DNA. TRBV12-2 is termed a pseudogene. There are 17 residues in the CDR3. For the CDR3, the DNA is TGTGCAAGTCGCTTCGGACTAGCGGGGACCGACACAGATACGCAGTATTTT. Protein sequence: CASRFGLAGTDTDTQYF.

J is TRBJ1-5 and V is TRBV28; 10 bases map to TRBD1. This CDR3 spans 16 amino acids. Trimming at V came to 6 bases and at J to 6 bases, leaving 11 bases not matched to a gene. Looked up from germline, CDR1 is MDHEN and CDR2 is SYDVKM. CDR3 sequence (DNA): TGTGCCAGCAGACTAAAGGGACAGGGGAAACGTCAGCCCCAGCATTTT. Amino acid sequence: CASRLKGQGKRQPQHF.

The chain employs TRBV9 and TRBJ1-2, with 9 bases that match TRBD1. In germline, CDR1 is SGDLS, CDR2 YYNGEE. This CDR3 is built from 14 residues. The ends lost 4 bases at V and 3 bases at J; junction bases unmatched: 4. DNA of the CDR3: TGTGCCAGCAGCACGACAGGGGGTGACTATGGCTACACCTTC. It yields the protein CASSTTGGDYGYTF.

The chain recombines TRBV7-3 with TRBJ2-1, with 7 bases fitting TRBD2. Germline assignment: CDR1 SGHTA and CDR2 FQGTGA. Germline trimming cut 0 bases from V and 3 bases from J; bases unmatched to any gene: 8. The CDR3 runs 17 residues. This chain's CDR3 is CASSLTPVSGIYNEQFF. For the CDR3, the DNA is TGTGCCAGCAGCTTAACCCCCGTCAGCGGGATCTACAATGAGCAGTTCTTC.

This chain links TRBV30 with TRBJ2-5; weak D call: TRBD2 (5 bases). V was shortened by 2 bases and J by 1 base, with 8 bases between the two germline ends. The CDR3 covers 13 residues. Germline CDR1 reads GTSNPN; CDR2 reads SVGIG (reference sequence). As DNA, the CDR3 is TGTGCCTGGAGTAGAAGCGGCCAAGAGACCCAGTACTTC. Amino acids: CAWSRSGQETQYF.

This chain links TRBV19 with TRBJ1-1, with 8 bases aligning to TRBD1. V trimming: 8 bases; J trimming: 6 bases; junction bases outside the gene matches: 11. The CDR3 is made up of 14 amino acids. CDR1 and CDR2 (germline): LNHDA, SQIVND (reference sequence). The CDR3 DNA follows: TGTGCCAGTCAATTTCAGGGGGCCGGCGCTGAAGCTTTCTTT. Translating gives CASQFQGAGAEAFF.

Remarks on this clone: Additional DNA sequences in this sample encode the identical CDR3. The chain links TRBV9 to TRBJ2-7; D is unresolved. The CDR3 runs to 13 residues. V dropped 0 bases and J dropped 1 base, with 5 bases sitting between them. CDR1 is SGDLS and CDR2 is YYNGEE in the germline V gene. CDR3 sequence reads: CASSVGQSYEQYF. The CDR3 DNA follows: TGTGCCAGCAGCGTAGGGCAGTCCTACGAGCAGTACTTC.